The 13 T cell receptor beta chains listed next were all sequenced from one sample in a study of graft-versus-host responses after intestinal transplantation. No antigen has been identified for these receptors. The data were produced by immunoSEQ multiplex PCR, yet TCRdb's version contains in-frame clones alone and is incomplete. This table holds about 88,000 clones, less than 95% found once. This material consisted of unstimulated CD4+ T cells sorted from spleen or lymph node cells, taken before transplant. Receptors were obtained from a human donor who was the organ donor for an intestinal transplant.

The chain employs TRBV10-1 and TRBJ2-7; 7 positions match TRBD2. Looked up from germline, CDR1 is WNHNN and CDR2 is SYGVQD (reference sequence). V lost 0 bases and J lost 3; bases outside the gene matches: 8. The CDR3 is 16 amino acids. The CDR3 DNA is TGCGCCAGCAGTGAGTCTAGGGCTAGCGGAAACTACGAGCAGTACTTC. Translated: CASSESRASGNYEQYF.

The rearrangement joins TRBV12-5 to TRBJ2-7, with TRBD1 matching over 11 bases. The CDR3 contains 15 residues. Germline CDR1 LGHNT, CDR2 FRNRAP. J was trimmed by 6 bases and V by 3 bases; bases with no gene match: 7. Here the CDR3 DNA reads TGTGCTAGTGGTTTAAGCGGACAGGGGGCAATCGAGCAGTACTTC. Its protein is CASGLSGQGAIEQYF.

This clone was recorded once. This sequence joins TRBV6-1 and TRBJ2-3, with 11 nucleotides matching TRBD1. This CDR3 spans 15 amino acids. Germline V gives CDR1 MNHNS, CDR2 SASEGT. The J segment lost 6 bases and the V segment lost 6 bases, leaving 8 bases of the junction unmatched. As DNA, the CDR3 is TGTGCCAGCAGGATTGGACAGGGGGCATATGATACGCAGTATTTT. Amino acids: CASRIGQGAYDTQYF.

The rearrangement joins TRBV4-2 to TRBJ2-7, with TRBD2 matching over 8 bases. V shed 3 bases, J shed 2 bases, and the junction held 6 bases outside the gene matches. Germline lookup yields CDR1 LGHNA and CDR2 YNFKEQ. CDR3 length: 15 amino acids. This CDR3 reads CASSQASGLTYEQYF. The CDR3 DNA sequence: TGTGCCAGCAGCCAGGCTAGCGGGCTCACCTACGAGCAGTACTTC.

This chain connects TRBV5-1 to TRBJ2-3; 7 nucleotides match TRBD1. The germline V gene has CDR1 SGHRS and CDR2 YFSETQ. The CDR3 loop spans 17 amino acids. The ends lost 7 bases at V and 0 bases at J; junction bases unmatched: 14. The CDR3 DNA sequence: TGCGCCAGCTTTCGGGACAGCCTGTCCTTTAGCACAGATACGCAGTATTTT. Protein product: CASFRDSLSFSTDTQYF.

The chain uses TRBV10-3 and TRBJ2-3; D is perhaps TRBD1 (5 bases). This CDR3 has 14 residues. The V end was cut by 3 bases, the J end by 3 bases, with 10 bases between. The germline V gene encodes CDR1 ENHRY and CDR2 SYGVKD. CDR3 in DNA: TGTGCCATCAGTGAAGGGGAAGGGACAGATACGCAGTATTTT. This codes for CAISEGEGTDTQYF.

In its sample, this clone was seen once. This chain connects TRBV4-1 to TRBJ2-5; D gene uncertain. The germline gives CDR1 MGHRA, CDR2 YSYEKL. This CDR3 is built from 13 residues. Deletions cut 1 base from V and 2 bases from J, with 5 bases between. CDR3 nucleotides: TGCGCCAGCAGCCAAGCCCAACAAGAGACCCAGTACTTC. Translated, it gives CASSQAQQETQYF.

V usage is TRBV7-9 and J usage is TRBJ2-5; D is uncertain. This CDR3 is 13 amino acids long. Between the trimmed V and J ends, which lost 5 bases and 4 bases, there was a span of 11 bases. The germline CDR1 and CDR2 sequences are SEHNR and FQNEAQ (reference sequence). The CDR3 loop is CASSPQTLETQYF. The CDR3 DNA reads as TGTGCCAGCAGCCCCCAGACTCTAGAGACCCAGTACTTC.

The chain carries TRBV6-1 and TRBJ1-3; D gene uncertain. CDR3 length: 15 amino acids. Germline values: CDR1 MNHNS, CDR2 SASEGT. With 6 bases removed from V and 0 bases from J, the gap between germline ends came to 12 bases. CDR3 loop: CASSLRVSSGNTIYF. CDR3 DNA: TGTGCCAGCAGCCTCCGGGTTAGCTCTGGAAACACCATATATTTT.

V is TRBV4-2 and J is TRBJ2-1; TRBD2 is a possible D gene (5 bases). The ends were cut back, 2 bases at V and 8 bases at J, with 16 bases in the middle. The CDR3 spans 15 residues. Germline CDR1 and CDR2: LGHNA and YNFKEQ. CDR3 nucleotide sequence: TGTGCCAGCAGCCAAATCCCCTCATCGAGGGATGAGCAGTTCTTC. It is translated as CASSQIPSSRDEQFF.

Here the CDR3 reads CASSKTGSGPYNEQFF. Written as DNA, the CDR3 is TGTGCCAGCAGCAAAACTGGGAGCGGCCCCTACAATGAGCAGTTCTTC. The chain is built from TRBV21-1 and TRBJ2-1; whether TRBD2, the table's D call, matches the DNA was not checked. TRBV21-1 is marked as a pseudogene. The CDR3 is 16 amino acids.

V and J are TRBV5-4 and TRBJ2-3; 10 nucleotides line up with TRBD2. The V and J ends lost 2 bases and 5 bases, in that order; junction bases with no gene match: 5. The germline CDR1 and CDR2 sequences are SGHNT and YYREEE (reference sequence). The CDR3 consists of 15 residues. CDR3 in amino acids: CASSFQRGGKDTQYF. CDR3 sequence (DNA): TGTGCCAGCAGCTTCCAGCGGGGGGGCAAAGATACGCAGTATTTT. The full variable domain, rest sourced from reference TRBV5-4 and TRBJ2-3, is ETGVTQSPTHLIKTRGQQVTLRCSSQSGHNTVSWYQQALGQGPQFIFQYYREEENGRGNFPPRFSGLQFPNYSSELNVNALELDDSALYLCASSFQRGGKDTQYFGPGTRLTVL.

J is TRBJ2-7 and V is TRBV6-5, with 11 bases lining up with TRBD2. After removal of 5 bases from V and 4 bases from J, the junction contained 4 bases not matched to a gene. Looked up from germline, CDR1 is MNHEY and CDR2 is SVGAGI. The CDR3 covers 14 residues. Here the CDR3 DNA reads TGTGCCAGCAGTCCGAGACTAGCGGGGTACGAGCAGTACTTC. Encoded protein: CASSPRLAGYEQYF.